A single sample is the source of the 10 T cell receptor beta chains below, sequenced in a study of CD8 T cells in ankylosing spondylitis listed by TCRdb under 2017. The library was generated by 5' RACE. For sequencing, an Illumina HiSeq 2500 was employed. TCRdb cleaned the public reads at Q25 with fastp, built clones with MiXCR and kept in-frame beta chains. CDR3 protein sequences are deduplicated, and each keeps its most common genes and DNA. The sample includes 300,000 to 350,000 distinct CDR3 sequences, with 20% observed a single time. 3.5% of the sample is in the top ten clones. Sample: blood, either unsorted or a sorted T cell fraction (not recorded which). Receptors were obtained from a female donor with ankylosing spondylitis or in good health (not recorded which).

This clonotype occurred many times. This chain uses TRBV10-3 with TRBJ2-3, with D unclear. The CDR3 is made up of 15 amino acids. Germline V CDR1 and CDR2: ENHRY, SYGVKD. V was clipped by 0 bases and J by 1 base, with 8 bases between them. CDR3 coding DNA: TGTGCCATCAGTGAGTCCGGTATCGGCACAGATACGCAGTATTTT. Translated: CAISESGIGTDTQYF.

J is TRBJ2-1 and V is TRBV20-1; TRBD2 agrees at 8 bases. The CDR3 runs to 14 residues. The V and J ends lost 0 bases and 7 bases, in that order; junction bases with no gene match: 5. Germline loops: CDR1 DFQATT, CDR2 SNEGSKA (reference sequence). As DNA, the CDR3 is TGCAGTGCTAGAGATGCCAGCGGGAGAAATGAGCAGTTCTTC. Encoded protein: CSARDASGRNEQFF.

This sequence joins TRBV27 and TRBJ1-2; D remains ambiguous. The CDR3 is made up of 15 amino acids. Trimming took off 6 bases at V and 4 bases at J, with 18 bases between the two ends. The germline V gene has CDR1 MNHEY and CDR2 SMNVEV (reference sequence). Here the CDR3 reads CASSGPGGGSYGYTF. CDR3 sequence (DNA): TGTGCCAGCAGCGGCCCCGGAGGAGGCAGCTATGGCTACACCTTC.

This clonotype was counted between two and nine times. For the CDR3, the DNA is TGTGCCAGCAGCCGGGGCTCTGGGGCCAACGTCCTGACTTTC. This translates into CASSRGSGANVLTF. J is TRBJ2-6 and V is TRBV5-5, with D tentatively TRBD2 (5 bases). The CDR3 extends over 14 amino acids. Per germline, CDR1 SGHKS and CDR2 YYEKEE (reference sequence). The V end lost 4 bases, the J end lost 0 bases, and 5 bases lay between the germline ends.

A few counts support this clonotype. The J gene is TRBJ1-2, the V gene TRBV10-3; D gene unclear. The CDR3 spans 11 residues. V was pared by 11 bases and J by 8 bases, with 15 bases between. Germline V gene data show CDR1 as ENHRY and CDR2 as SYGVKD. CDR3 loop: CASREGAGYTF. For the CDR3, the DNA is TGTGCCTCTCGGGAGGGCGCGGGCTACACCTTC.

This rearrangement joins TRBV5-1 to TRBJ2-3; TRBD2 matches 15 bases. V trimming: 5 bases; J trimming: 8 bases; junction bases outside the gene matches: 15. Germline CDR1 is SGHRS and CDR2 is YFSETQ. The CDR3 is 18 amino acids. The CDR3 sequence: CASSTGTSGRSLMGTQYF. Here the CDR3 DNA reads TGCGCCAGCAGTACCGGGACTAGCGGGAGGTCCCTTATGGGTACGCAGTATTTT. Full variable domain (remainder filled in from reference TRBV5-1 and TRBJ2-3): KAGVTQTPRYLIKTRGQQVTLSCSPISGHRSVSWYQQTPGQGLQFLFEYFSETQRNKGNFPGRFSGRQFSNSRSEMNVSTLELGDSALYLCASSTGTSGRSLMGTQYFGPGTRLTVL.

The V and J genes are TRBV9 and TRBJ2-1; D may be TRBD1 (6 bases). The CDR3 covers 15 residues. Germline CDR1 SGDLS, CDR2 YYNGEE. V was trimmed by 0 bases and J by 2 bases, leaving 9 bases between them. This chain's CDR3 is CASSVVQGPYNEQFF. Here the CDR3 DNA reads TGTGCCAGCAGCGTAGTACAGGGCCCCTACAATGAGCAGTTCTTC.

J is TRBJ2-7 and V is TRBV6-2 or TRBV6-3, with a possible D match to TRBD2 (6 bases). The CDR3 runs to 15 residues. Germline assignment: CDR1 MNHEY and CDR2 SVGEGT. Deletions cut 2 bases from V and 0 bases from J, with 11 bases between. CDR3 bases: TGTGCCAGCAGTTACCAGCGGGCGAGCTCCTACGAGCAGTACTTC. It encodes CASSYQRASSYEQYF.

This clonotype was observed a few times. CDR3 sequence: CASRIEGGNHEQYF. The CDR3 coding sequence is TGTGCCAGCAGGATCGAAGGGGGGAACCACGAGCAGTACTTC. J is TRBJ2-7 and V is TRBV12-3 or TRBV12-4; D tentatively reads TRBD1 or TRBD2 (6 bases each). Trimming left V 6 bases short and J 5 bases short, with 17 bases between. The CDR3 totals 14 residues.

The genes are TRBV2 and TRBJ2-1, with TRBD2 matching over 14 bases. CDR1 SNHLY and CDR2 FYNNEI come from the germline V gene. Trimming took 7 bases from V and 7 from J; bases not matched to a gene: 6. The CDR3 has 15 amino acids. This chain's CDR3 is CASTRLAGGYNEQFF. The DNA of the CDR3 is TGTGCCAGCACCAGACTAGCGGGAGGGTATAATGAGCAGTTCTTC.